This T cell receptor beta chain was captured in a study of regulatory T cells in long-lasting Graves disease (dated by TCRdb to the early 2020s). Background for the entire study: Persistent Graves' disease meant more than 5 years of antithyroid drug treatment with TSH receptor autoantibodies that stayed positive. Patients with persistent Graves' disease were compared with patients with newly diagnosed Graves' disease using TCR sequencing and RNA sequencing of peripheral blood. The study took place in China and was registered as a clinical trial. A total of roughly 35 samples were covered by TCR sequencing, comprising around 13 persistent and around 20 newly diagnosed Graves' disease patients. Persistent Graves' disease patients in the clinical cohort had taken antithyroid drugs for around 11 years on average.

Library method: multiplex PCR. TCRdb names Illumina HiSeq 4000 as the instrument used. CDR3 regions were amplified by Arm-PCR with iRepertoire HTBI primers to construct TCR beta libraries. PCR products were gel purified before sequencing. The original pipeline was this. Gene usage analysis of CDR3 amino acid clonotypes relied on the 55 to 80 TRBV and 13 to 15 TRBJ segments identified across samples. COPE and FqMerger were used to merge the filtered high-quality paired reads into contigs. Contigs were aligned with BLAST to IMGT TRBV, TRBD and TRBJ reference genes, and CDR3 was defined per IMGT. Clonotypes above 0.1% frequency were classified as highly expanded clones. Shannon entropy served as the measure of repertoire diversity, while the Gini coefficient captured V-J evenness. Public clonotypes were defined as clonotypes shared by more than one individual. TCRdb handled the public reads itself, with Q25 trimming in fastp and clone calling in MiXCR, and kept productive beta chains. Every CDR3 protein is listed once, alongside the most common genes and DNA of its rows. These V and J calls originate from TCRdb's pipeline instead of the authors' own analysis. Present in this sample are 450,000 or so distinct CDR3 sequences, around a fifth of which were seen just once. Around 13% of the sample is in the top ten clones.

Findings and caveats that apply to the study as a whole: Because the primary lesion, thyroid tissue, could not be accessed, the study looked at peripheral blood alone. Compared with newly diagnosed patients, patients with persistent Graves' disease had lower TCR Shannon entropy and fewer highly expanded clones, which suggests clonal expansion. Sequencing and analysis were restricted to the TCR beta chain. The authors acknowledged the small sample size as a limitation that may reduce accuracy. Persistent patients shared more public clonotypes among themselves (roughly 2,700) than newly diagnosed patients did (over 900). Persistent disease showed preferential use of TRBV28, TRBJ1-2 and TRBJ2-5, whereas newly diagnosed disease favored TRBV20-1 and TRBJ2-1.

About this clonotype: It lacks a known antigen. There are no base qualities to consult, and no much larger clone falls within one base.

From the cysteine up to the phenylalanine, the CDR3 has a length of 14 residues. Only the CDR3 DNA stays, 42 bases, in frame from base 1. Via the germline V gene (reference sequence), CDR1 is DFQATT and CDR2 SNEGSKA. V sheds 5 bases and J sheds 2 bases, leaving 16 bases between their ends. The intended sense of this specimen's time point label: persistent/refractory GD, antithyroid drugs over 5 years with positive TRAb. RNA was extracted from PBMCs in TRIzol for both TCR sequencing and RNA sequencing. The diagnosis of Graves' disease was made according to American Thyroid Association guidelines. Patients were recruited from an endocrinology department in Xi'an, China. Each patient gave 7.5 to 10 milliliters of peripheral blood, collected in an EDTA anticoagulant tube. PBMCs were isolated by Ficoll Paque Plus density gradient separation without further T cell sorting. RNA quality was checked with an Agilent 2100 Bioanalyzer and agarose gel, and concentration with a NanoDrop 2000.

This chain joins TRBV20-1 to TRBJ2-7; TRBD2 is possibly the D segment (5 matching bases). The clonotype was recovered from a female donor with Graves disease. The source was peripheral blood mononuclear cells (PBMCs), collected when the disease was refractory, from a patient treated with antithyroid drugs. Here the CDR3 is given as CSAPTEADPYEQYF. The sequence in DNA is TGCAGTGCTCCAACTGAAGCGGACCCCTACGAGCAGTACTTC.